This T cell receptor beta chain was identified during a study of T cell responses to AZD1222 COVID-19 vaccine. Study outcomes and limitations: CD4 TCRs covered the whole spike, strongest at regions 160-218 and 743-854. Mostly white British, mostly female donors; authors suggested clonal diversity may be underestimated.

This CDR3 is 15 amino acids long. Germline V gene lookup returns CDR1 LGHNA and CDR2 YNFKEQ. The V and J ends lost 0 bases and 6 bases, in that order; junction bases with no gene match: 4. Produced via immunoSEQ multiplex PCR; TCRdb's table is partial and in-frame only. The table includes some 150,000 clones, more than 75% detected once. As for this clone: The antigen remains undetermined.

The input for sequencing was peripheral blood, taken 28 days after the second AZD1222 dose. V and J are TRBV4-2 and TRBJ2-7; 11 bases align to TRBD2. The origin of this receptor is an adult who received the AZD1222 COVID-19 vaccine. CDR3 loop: CASSQELAGVSEQYF. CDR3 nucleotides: TGTGCCAGCAGCCAAGAACTAGCGGGGGTCTCCGAGCAGTACTTC.